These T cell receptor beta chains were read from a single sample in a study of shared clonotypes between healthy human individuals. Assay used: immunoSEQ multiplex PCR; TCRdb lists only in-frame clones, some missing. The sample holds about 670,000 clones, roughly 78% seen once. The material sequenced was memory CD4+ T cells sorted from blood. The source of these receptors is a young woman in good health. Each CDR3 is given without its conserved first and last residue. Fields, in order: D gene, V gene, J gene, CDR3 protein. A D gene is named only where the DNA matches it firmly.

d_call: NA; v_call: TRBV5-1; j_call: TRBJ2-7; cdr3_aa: ASSLGGSGPNYEQY
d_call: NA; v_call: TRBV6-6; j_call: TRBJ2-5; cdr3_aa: ASSLMTGQETQY
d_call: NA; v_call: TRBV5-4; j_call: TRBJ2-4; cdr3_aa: ASSLVASKNIQY
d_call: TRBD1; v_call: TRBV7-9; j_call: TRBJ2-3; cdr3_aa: ASSLGTVGDTQY
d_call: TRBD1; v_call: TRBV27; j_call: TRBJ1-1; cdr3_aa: ASSLYRDRGRNTEAF
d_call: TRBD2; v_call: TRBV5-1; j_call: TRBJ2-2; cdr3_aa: ASSLLAGGTGELF
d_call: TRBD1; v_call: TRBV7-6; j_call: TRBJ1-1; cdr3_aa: ASSAGTAEAF
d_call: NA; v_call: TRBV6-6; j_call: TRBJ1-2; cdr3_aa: ASSRGDYGYT
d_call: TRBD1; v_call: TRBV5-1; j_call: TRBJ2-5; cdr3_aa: ASSLQGAFGETQY
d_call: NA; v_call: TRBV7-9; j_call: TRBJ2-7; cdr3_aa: ASRWDNSYEQY
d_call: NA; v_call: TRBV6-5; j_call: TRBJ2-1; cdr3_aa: ASSPRTSSYNEQF
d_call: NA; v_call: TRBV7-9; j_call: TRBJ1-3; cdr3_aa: ASSLGGDGNTIY
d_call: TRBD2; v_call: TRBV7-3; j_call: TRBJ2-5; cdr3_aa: ASSPTGGAVETQY
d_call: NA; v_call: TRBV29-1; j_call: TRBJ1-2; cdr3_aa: SAKEPGRRIYGYT
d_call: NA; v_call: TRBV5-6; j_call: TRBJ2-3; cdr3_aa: ASSLGSGNTDTQY
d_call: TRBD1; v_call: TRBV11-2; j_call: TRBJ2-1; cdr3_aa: ASSSGQGYNEQF
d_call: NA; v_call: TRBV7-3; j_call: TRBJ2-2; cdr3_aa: ASSMQTAGGELF
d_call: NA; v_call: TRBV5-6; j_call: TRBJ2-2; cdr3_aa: ASSLRGANTGELF
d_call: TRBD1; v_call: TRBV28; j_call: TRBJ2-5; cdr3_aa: ASSLGQGETQY
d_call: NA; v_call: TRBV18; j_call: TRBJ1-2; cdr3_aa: ASSPLLGISGYGYT
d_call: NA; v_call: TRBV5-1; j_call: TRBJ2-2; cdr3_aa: ASSLVADTGELF